These T cell receptor beta chains were read from a single sample in a study of T cell changes during pregnancy in multiple sclerosis. Sequenced by immunoSEQ multiplex PCR; TCRdb stores in-frame clones only, minus some. The sample includes approximately 17,000 clones, around 95% of them seen just once. Sequences were derived from peripheral blood, sampled in the third trimester of pregnancy. These receptors were obtained from a female donor with multiple sclerosis, enrolled in a pregnancy study. CDR3s include the opening cysteine and the closing phenylalanine or tryptophan. D genes are given only for firm matches. Clone size is not always given. Where it is, it says once, few, many or a class for expanded clones.

J gene	clone size	D gene	CDR3 length	V gene	CDR3 DNA	CDR3 protein
TRBJ1-1	NA	NA	14	TRBV6-1	TGTGCCAGCATCCCGGGAGGAAGGAACACTGAAGCTTTCTTT	CASIPGGRNTEAFF
TRBJ2-3	NA	TRBD2	18	TRBV19	TGTGCCAGTAGTATAATGGCTAGCGGGGGGGCAGGCACAGATACGCAGTATTTT	CASSIMASGGAGTDTQYF
TRBJ2-3	NA	TRBD1	14	TRBV6-1	TGTGCCAGCAGTGACCTTGGACAGGGCCATACGCAGTATTTT	CASSDLGQGHTQYF
TRBJ2-7	NA	TRBD1	15	TRBV5-4	TGTGCCAGCGGAATATCCGGGACAGGGTACTACGAGCAGTACTTC	CASGISGTGYYEQYF
TRBJ2-2	NA	TRBD1	14	TRBV13	TGTGCCAGCAGCGAAAGGGGGCCGGCCGGGGAGCTGTTTTTT	CASSERGPAGELFF
TRBJ1-1	NA	NA	14	TRBV28	TGTGCCAGCAGTCCGCACGGGATGAACACTGAAGCTTTCTTT	CASSPHGMNTEAFF
TRBJ2-1	NA	TRBD1	15	TRBV29-1	TGCAGCGTTGCACCCTCCGGGACAGGGGTTGGTGAGCAGTTCTTC	CSVAPSGTGVGEQFF
TRBJ2-5	once	TRBD2	14	TRBV6-5	TGTGCCAGCAGCTTCAATAGCGGGGATGAGACCCAGTACTTC	CASSFNSGDETQYF
TRBJ1-2	NA	NA	16	TRBV5-6	TGTGCCAGCAGTGGAGGATACAGGAAGGGGGACTATGGCTACACCTTC	CASSGGYRKGDYGYTF
TRBJ1-1	NA	NA	16	TRBV27	TGTGCCAGCAGTCAAGCCTTCAGGCAGGCGAACACTGAAGCTTTCTTT	CASSQAFRQANTEAFF
TRBJ2-5	NA	TRBD2	18	TRBV7-2	TGTGCCAGCAGCTTAGAAATCAGGACTAGCGGTAGACAAGAGACCCAGTACTTC	CASSLEIRTSGRQETQYF
TRBJ2-1	NA	TRBD2	13	TRBV2	TGTGCCAGCAGACTAGCGGCCTACAATGAGCAGTTCTTC	CASRLAAYNEQFF
TRBJ2-1	NA	NA	15	TRBV7-2	TGTGCCAGCAGCTTAGAGGGGGATTCCTACAATGAGCAGTTCTTC	CASSLEGDSYNEQFF
TRBJ1-1	NA	TRBD1	12	TRBV9	TGTGCCAGCAGCGGGCAGGGGGCTGAAGCTTTCTTT	CASSGQGAEAFF
TRBJ2-7	NA	TRBD1	13	TRBV15	TGTGCCACCAGCAGGGACAGGGGGTACGAGCAGTACTTC	CATSRDRGYEQYF
TRBJ2-3	once	NA	12	TRBV6-1	TGTGCCAGCAGTAGGGAGTCTAGGTCGCAGTATTTT	CASSRESRSQYF
TRBJ2-1	once	TRBD2	20	TRBV5-5	TGTGCCAGCAGCAACCCAGGGCGGGCGGGAGGGCCAAGCTCCTACAATGAGCAGTTCTTC	CASSNPGRAGGPSSYNEQFF
TRBJ1-2	NA	TRBD1	13	TRBV27	TGTGCCAGCAGTTTGGGACAGGGCGATGGCTACACCTTC	CASSLGQGDGYTF
TRBJ2-7	NA	NA	13	TRBV7-2	TGTGCCAGCAGCTCTGGACAGACCTACGAGCAGTACTTC	CASSSGQTYEQYF
TRBJ1-2	NA	TRBD1	17	TRBV28	TGTGCCAGCAGCTTACTTCCGGGACAGGGTTCTAACTATGGCTACACCTTC	CASSLLPGQGSNYGYTF
TRBJ1-5	NA	NA	13	TRBV5-4	TGTGCCAGCAGCCCGGGAGAGAATCAGCCCCAGCATTTT	CASSPGENQPQHF
TRBJ2-2	NA	NA	15	TRBV7-8	TGTGCCAGCAGCTCCCCCCGACTAGTCACCGGGGAGCTGTTTTTT	CASSSPRLVTGELFF
TRBJ2-5	NA	TRBD2	16	TRBV5-1	TGCGCCAGCAGCTTTTTCGGGGGGAACGGTCAAGAGACCCAGTACTTC	CASSFFGGNGQETQYF
TRBJ1-2	NA	NA	15	TRBV4-2	TGTGCCAGCAGCCAATGGGGAGAGCCTGGCTATGGCTACACCTTC	CASSQWGEPGYGYTF
TRBJ2-7	NA	TRBD1	18	TRBV6-1	TGTGCCAGCAGTGAAGCGGGGCACAGGGGAAGGAGCTCCTACGAGCAGTACTTC	CASSEAGHRGRSSYEQYF
TRBJ1-3	NA	NA	13	TRBV7-9	TGTGCCAGCAGCTTGAGAACTGGAAACACCATATATTTT	CASSLRTGNTIYF
TRBJ1-2	few	TRBD1	15	TRBV19	TGTGCCAGTAGTATCTCCGGGACAGGGGGCTATGGCTACACCTTC	CASSISGTGGYGYTF
TRBJ2-7	NA	TRBD1	20	TRBV18	TGTGCCAGCTCACTAACGACGCCGGGACAGGGACGGAAGAGAACCTACGAGCAGTACTTC	CASSLTTPGQGRKRTYEQYF
TRBJ2-1	once	NA	16	TRBV4-1	TGCGCCAGCAGCGACTCGGGCCGGGAAGCCTACAATGAGCAGTTCTTC	CASSDSGREAYNEQFF
TRBJ1-1	NA	NA	13	TRBV5-1	TGCGCCAGCAGTGAAATAGTGAACACTGAAGCTTTCTTT	CASSEIVNTEAFF
TRBJ1-1	NA	NA	14	TRBV7-6	TGTGCCAGCAGCCAACCGGGCGGGGGGACTGAAGCTTTCTTT	CASSQPGGGTEAFF
TRBJ2-5	NA	TRBD1	16	TRBV5-1	TGCGCCAGCAGCCCGTCCCGGGACAGGGACCAAGAGACCCAGTACTTC	CASSPSRDRDQETQYF
TRBJ2-2	NA	NA	15	TRBV7-2	TGTGCCAGCAGCTTAGTCGGGGGTAACACCGGGGAGCTGTTTTTT	CASSLVGGNTGELFF
TRBJ2-2	once	NA	12	TRBV7-9	TGTGCCAGCAGCTTCTCAGGCGGGGAGCTGTTTTTT	CASSFSGGELFF
TRBJ2-1	NA	TRBD1	17	TRBV4-2	TGTGCCAGCAGCCACCCCTTTGACAGGGTCTCCTACAATGAGCAGTTCTTC	CASSHPFDRVSYNEQFF
TRBJ2-2	NA	TRBD2	18	TRBV19	TGTGCCAGTAGTATTGGGGCCGGGAAGCGGGGGGGCCCCGGGGAGCTGTTTTTT	CASSIGAGKRGGPGELFF
TRBJ1-3	NA	NA	16	TRBV5-1	TGCGCCAGCAGCTCGTCACCAGGGCTAGCTGGAAACACCATATATTTT	CASSSSPGLAGNTIYF
TRBJ2-3	NA	TRBD1	13	TRBV6-4	TGTGCCAGCGGGACAGGGGACGCAGATACGCAGTATTTT	CASGTGDADTQYF
TRBJ2-7	NA	NA	13	TRBV19	TGTGCCAGTAGTATAGCTAGAGACTACGAGCAGTACTTC	CASSIARDYEQYF
TRBJ2-2	NA	TRBD1	15	TRBV11-3	TGTGCCAGCAGCTCAGACAGGGATGCGGCCGGGGAGCTGTTTTTT	CASSSDRDAAGELFF
TRBJ2-3	NA	TRBD2	16	TRBV4-1	TGCGCCAGCAGCCAACGGACTAGACTTAGCACAGATACGCAGTATTTT	CASSQRTRLSTDTQYF
TRBJ2-7	NA	NA	15	TRBV5-4	TGTGCCAGCAGCCCGAGCAGGACTCACTCCTACGAGCAGTACTTC	CASSPSRTHSYEQYF
TRBJ1-3	NA	NA	13	TRBV7-9	TGTGCCAGCAGCTTTATCCCTGGAAACACCATATATTTT	CASSFIPGNTIYF
TRBJ2-2	NA	TRBD2	14	TRBV7-3	TGTGCCAGCAGCGCGGGACTAGCCACCGGGGAGCTGTTTTTT	CASSAGLATGELFF
TRBJ2-1	NA	TRBD2	16	TRBV19	TGTGCCAGTAGTATAGCCTTAGCGGGAGTACGGAATGAGCAGTTCTTC	CASSIALAGVRNEQFF
TRBJ2-7	NA	TRBD2	12	TRBV7-8	TGTGCCAGCAGCTGGGAGGGGTACGAGCAGTACTTC	CASSWEGYEQYF
TRBJ1-3	NA	TRBD1	14	TRBV7-6	TGTGCCAGCAGCCTTGGACAGGGAGAAAACACCATATATTTT	CASSLGQGENTIYF
TRBJ2-1	NA	TRBD2	14	TRBV7-3	TGTGCCAGCAGCATCGGACTAGCGGGGGGCAGGCAGTTCTTC	CASSIGLAGGRQFF
TRBJ1-1	NA	NA	12	TRBV12-1	TGTGCCAGCAGCTTTGAACAGGGTAAAGCTTTCTTT	CASSFEQGKAFF
TRBJ2-1	NA	TRBD2	17	TRBV7-3	TGTGCCAGCAGCTTATTGCCCAGCGGGAGCTCCTACAATGAGCAGTTCTTC	CASSLLPSGSSYNEQFF
TRBJ2-7	NA	TRBD1	14	TRBV4-3	TGCGCCAGCAGCTTAGAGACAGGGGTCTACGAGCAGTACTTC	CASSLETGVYEQYF
TRBJ2-1	NA	TRBD2	18	TRBV6-4	TGTGCCAGCAGTCCCGGGACTAGCGGGAGTAGTGTTGGAAGTGAGCAGTTCTTC	CASSPGTSGSSVGSEQFF
TRBJ2-7	NA	TRBD1	15	TRBV27	TGTGCCAGCAGTACCGGGACAGGGGCTACCTACGAGCAGTACTTC	CASSTGTGATYEQYF
TRBJ2-1	NA	NA	14	TRBV15	TGTGCCACCAGCAGAGTAGCGGTCACCAATGAGCAGTTCTTC	CATSRVAVTNEQFF
TRBJ1-2	NA	NA	12	TRBV29-1	TGCAGCGTTGGTGGGGGACTGTGGGGCTACACCTTC	CSVGGGLWGYTF
TRBJ2-3	NA	NA	15	TRBV4-2	TGTGCCAGCAGCCAAGGATCCGGAGACACAGATACGCAGTATTTT	CASSQGSGDTDTQYF
TRBJ1-1	NA	NA	13	TRBV7-9	TGTGCCAGCAGCTTAGCAGGGGTTACTGAAGCTTTCTTT	CASSLAGVTEAFF
TRBJ2-5	NA	TRBD2	16	TRBV11-2	TGTGCCAGCAGCTTTGGGGGACTAGCGTACCAAGAGACCCAGTACTTC	CASSFGGLAYQETQYF
TRBJ1-6	NA	NA	18	TRBV2	TGTGCCAGCAGTCCTACCGGGACAACGAGCTCCTATAATTCACCCCTCCACTTT	CASSPTGTTSSYNSPLHF
TRBJ2-7	NA	NA	12	TRBV2	TGTGCCAGCACCCCGAGATCCCGCGAGCAGTACTTC	CASTPRSREQYF